This paragraph covers one TCR beta chain sequence. Germline V CDR1 and CDR2: LGHNA, YSLEER. The CDR3 length is 13 residues. V trimming: 2 bases; J trimming: 4 bases; junction bases outside the gene matches: 1. As processed by the authors: The assay estimated nucleated cells by amplifying reference gene primers. Using immunoSEQ multiplex PCR, the repertoire was profiled, and TCRdb retains in-frame clones only, with some absent. V and J calls and clone size are those listed in that table; D and trimming were worked out from the DNA. The data hold 150,000 or so clones, with 75% to 90% observed a single time. This record comes from a study of blood T cell repertoires in COVID-19. Study as a whole: From the United States, Italy and Spain came samples of acute and convalescent COVID-19. PBMCs, B-cell-depleted T cells, or T cells provided the cDNA or gDNA that made up the material.

Patients in Seattle were enrolled during active infection, then followed longitudinally. What was sequenced was peripheral blood. The receptor was isolated from a man between 18 and 35 years old with COVID-19, enrolled during active disease. The chain has TRBV4-3 and TRBJ1-2; 7 bases map to TRBD1. The CDR3 is CASSQRTGYGYTF. The CDR3 coding sequence is TGCGCCAGCAGCCAACGGACAGGCTATGGCTACACCTTC.